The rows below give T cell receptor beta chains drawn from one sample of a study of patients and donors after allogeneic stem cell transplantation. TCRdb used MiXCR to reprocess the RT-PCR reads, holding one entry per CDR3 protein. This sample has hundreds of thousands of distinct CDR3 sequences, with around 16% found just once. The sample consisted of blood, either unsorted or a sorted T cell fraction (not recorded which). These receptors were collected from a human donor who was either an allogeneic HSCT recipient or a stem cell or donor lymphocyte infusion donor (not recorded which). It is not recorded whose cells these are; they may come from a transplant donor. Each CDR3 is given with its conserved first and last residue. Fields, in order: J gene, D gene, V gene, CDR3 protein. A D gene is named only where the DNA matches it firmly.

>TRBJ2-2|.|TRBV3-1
CASSQGDERGAGELFF
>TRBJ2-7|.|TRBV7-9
CASSLEGGRYEQYF
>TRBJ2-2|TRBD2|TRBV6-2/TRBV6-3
CASRASGGTGELFF
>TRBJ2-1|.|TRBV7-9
CASSPQGGSYNEQFF
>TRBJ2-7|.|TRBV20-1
CSALGLGAVLYEQYF
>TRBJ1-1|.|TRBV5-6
CASSFLAGVKGWAFF
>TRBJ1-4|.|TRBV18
CASSPGAERYEKLFF
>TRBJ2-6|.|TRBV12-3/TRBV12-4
CASSTLLPNVLTF
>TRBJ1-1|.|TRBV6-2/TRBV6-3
CASRERNTEAFF
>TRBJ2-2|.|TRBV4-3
CASSQVVDTGELFF
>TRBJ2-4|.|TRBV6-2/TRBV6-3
CASSADGSKNIQYF
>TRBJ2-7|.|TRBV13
CASSLKGGEYEQYF
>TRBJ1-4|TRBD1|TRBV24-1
CATSDPGTGVEKLFF
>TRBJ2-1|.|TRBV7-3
CASGTHNEQFF
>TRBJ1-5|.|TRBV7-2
CASSLAGRPLGPQHF
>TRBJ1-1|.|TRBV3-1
CASSPPQNTEAFF
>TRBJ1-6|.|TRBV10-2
CASTKGREPSTPLHF
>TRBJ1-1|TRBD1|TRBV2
CASRGGTGGFMYTEAFF
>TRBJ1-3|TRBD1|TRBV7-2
CASSSRQGSGNTIYF
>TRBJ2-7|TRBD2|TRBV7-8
CASSYGLAGGGGYEQYF
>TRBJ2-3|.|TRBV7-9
CASSLTRLKGKDTQYF
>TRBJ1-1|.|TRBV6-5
CASSYGMNTEAFF
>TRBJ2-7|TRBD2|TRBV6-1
CASTPRGGSYEQYF
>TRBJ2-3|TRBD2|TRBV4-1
CASSQLLLAGGSDTQYF
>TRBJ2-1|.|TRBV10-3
CAISGKTRDEQFF
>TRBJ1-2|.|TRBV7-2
CASSLRTNYGYTF